This is a list of T cell receptor beta chains from one sample in a study of vaccination and CD4 T cells after COVID-19. TCRdb re-called the PCR reads through MiXCR, storing one row per CDR3 protein. The sample includes roughly 6,600 distinct CDR3 sequences, 22% seen only once; the top ten take 27%. Antigen specificity for these receptors is unknown. Material: CD4+ T cells from blood, cultured in vitro, obtained after SARS-CoV-2 vaccination. Source of these receptors: a human donor who had recovered from COVID-19. Each CDR3 is given with its conserved first and last residue. The D gene is left open where the match is weak. Not every row has a clone size; where given, it reads once, few, many or a size class.

CDR3 DNA,CDR3 protein,J gene,clone size,V gene,D gene
TGCAGTGCTCGGAGACAGGGGGCTCGAAACGAGCAGTACTTC,CSARRQGARNEQYF,TRBJ2-7,medium-sized,TRBV20-1,TRBD1
TGTGCCAGCAGTTCCACCCGTAATTCACCCCTCCACTTT,CASSSTRNSPLHF,TRBJ1-6,few,TRBV28,-
TGTGCCAGCAGTTACTCAAACACCGATACAGGGGGTGGGCTCTACAATGAGCAGTTCTTC,CASSYSNTDTGGGLYNEQFF,TRBJ2-1,-,TRBV6-5,TRBD1
TGTGCCAGCAGTACTAGCGGGAGGTACACCGGGGAGCTGTTTTTT,CASSTSGRYTGELFF,TRBJ2-2,once,TRBV5-4,TRBD2
TGTGCCACCAGTGCCCTTCGTGGGGCCCAAGAGACCCAGTACTTC,CATSALRGAQETQYF,TRBJ2-5,medium-sized,TRBV24-1,-
TGTGCCAGCAGACCGACCCTAAGCGGGCTATTCCAAGGGACCCAGTACTTC,CASRPTLSGLFQGTQYF,TRBJ2-5,few,TRBV27,-
TGTGCCACCAGTGACCCGTTACCGGGACAGCGCTCCTACGAGCAGTACTTC,CATSDPLPGQRSYEQYF,TRBJ2-7,medium-sized,TRBV24-1,TRBD1
TGTGCCAGCAGTTTTGCTTCTGGGGCCAACGTCCTGACTTTC,CASSFASGANVLTF,TRBJ2-6,few,TRBV27,-
TGTGCCAGCAGTTTTGGCAGGGGATTTGGCTCACCCCTCCACTTT,CASSFGRGFGSPLHF,TRBJ1-6,medium-sized,TRBV28,-
TGTGCCACCAGTAGGGCCGGCGTCGATGAGCAGTTCTTC,CATSRAGVDEQFF,TRBJ2-1,medium-sized,TRBV24-1,-
TGTGCCAGTAGTAGGGACAGGGGCGGTAACTATGGCTACACCTTC,CASSRDRGGNYGYTF,TRBJ1-2,medium-sized,TRBV19,TRBD1
TGTGCCAGCAGCGCCCAGGGGGCGAGCTACGAGCAGTACTTC,CASSAQGASYEQYF,TRBJ2-7,few,TRBV5-4,TRBD1
TGCAGTGCTGGGACAGAAAACATTCAGTACTTC,CSAGTENIQYF,TRBJ2-4,-,TRBV20-1,TRBD1
TGTGCCACCAGTGATTTGCGACAGGGGGGCGACAATGAGCAGTTCTTC,CATSDLRQGGDNEQFF,TRBJ2-1,few,TRBV24-1,TRBD1
TGTGCCAGCAGTTTTTGGAATCAGCCCCAGCATTTT,CASSFWNQPQHF,TRBJ1-5,-,TRBV28,-
TGTGCCAGCAGCCCTACAAGGGAGGAGACCCAGTACTTC,CASSPTREETQYF,TRBJ2-5,medium-sized,TRBV11-1,-
TGTGCCATCAGTCTCGAGAACACAGATACGCAGTATTTT,CAISLENTDTQYF,TRBJ2-3,few,TRBV10-3,-
TGTGCCAGCAGCCCTTTCAAGCGGGTGAGCACAGATACGCAGTATTTT,CASSPFKRVSTDTQYF,TRBJ2-3,-,TRBV6-1,-
TGTGCCAGCAGCTCTTCGACAGGGGGGGGTGTCAATGAGCAGTTCTTC,CASSSSTGGGVNEQFF,TRBJ2-1,medium-sized,TRBV7-2,TRBD1
TGTGCCAGCAGGACCGGGAGCCTCTATGGCTACACCTTC,CASRTGSLYGYTF,TRBJ1-2,medium-sized,TRBV6-1,-
TGCAGTGCCAGCCCAGCCGGCTACGAGCAGTACTTC,CSASPAGYEQYF,TRBJ2-7,medium-sized,TRBV20-1,-
TGCGCCAGCAGCCAGGGACACCTAGGGGAGACCCAGTACTTC,CASSQGHLGETQYF,TRBJ2-5,few,TRBV5-1,-
TGTGCCAGCAGCTCCGTATCGGACTGGGAGTACAATGAGCAGTTCTTC,CASSSVSDWEYNEQFF,TRBJ2-1,few,TRBV27,-
TGTGCCAGCAGCGTAGGAGGGACAGGGAATCAGCCCCAGCATTTT,CASSVGGTGNQPQHF,TRBJ1-5,-,TRBV9,TRBD1